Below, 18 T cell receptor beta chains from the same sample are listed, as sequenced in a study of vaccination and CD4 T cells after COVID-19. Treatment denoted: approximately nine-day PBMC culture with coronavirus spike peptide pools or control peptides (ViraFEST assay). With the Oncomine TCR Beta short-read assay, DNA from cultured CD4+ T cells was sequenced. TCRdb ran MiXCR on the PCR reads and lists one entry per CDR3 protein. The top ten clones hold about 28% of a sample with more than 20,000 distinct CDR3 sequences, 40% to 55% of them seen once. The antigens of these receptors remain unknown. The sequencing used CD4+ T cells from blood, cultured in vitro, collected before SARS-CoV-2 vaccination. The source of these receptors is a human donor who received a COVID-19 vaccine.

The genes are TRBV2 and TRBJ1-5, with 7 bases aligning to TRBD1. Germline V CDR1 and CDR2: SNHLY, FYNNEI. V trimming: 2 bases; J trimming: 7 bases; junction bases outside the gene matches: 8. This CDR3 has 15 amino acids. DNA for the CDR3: TGTGCCAGCAGTGAACTTAGGACAGGTCACCAGCCCCAGCATTTT. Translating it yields CASSELRTGHQPQHF.

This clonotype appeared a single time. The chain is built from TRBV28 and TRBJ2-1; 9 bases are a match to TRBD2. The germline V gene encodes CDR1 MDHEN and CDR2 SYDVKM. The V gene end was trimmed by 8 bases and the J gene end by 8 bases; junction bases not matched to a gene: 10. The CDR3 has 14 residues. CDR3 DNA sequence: TGTGCCAGCCTGGGGCTAGCGGGATGGGATGAGCAGTTCTTC. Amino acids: CASLGLAGWDEQFF.

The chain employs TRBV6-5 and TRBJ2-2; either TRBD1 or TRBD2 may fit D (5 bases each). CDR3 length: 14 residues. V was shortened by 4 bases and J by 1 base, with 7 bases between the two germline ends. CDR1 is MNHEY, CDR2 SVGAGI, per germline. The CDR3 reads CASSSGRNTGELFF. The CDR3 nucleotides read TGTGCCAGCAGTTCGGGACGGAACACCGGGGAGCTGTTTTTT.

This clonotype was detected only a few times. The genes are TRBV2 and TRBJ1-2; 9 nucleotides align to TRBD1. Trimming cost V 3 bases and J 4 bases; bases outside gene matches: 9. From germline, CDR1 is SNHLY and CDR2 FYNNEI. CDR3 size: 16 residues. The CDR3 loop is CASSDLRDRDGYGYTF. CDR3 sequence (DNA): TGTGCCAGCAGTGATCTCCGGGACAGGGATGGCTATGGCTACACCTTC. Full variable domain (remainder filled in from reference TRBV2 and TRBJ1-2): EPEVTQTPSHQVTQMGQEVILRCVPISNHLYFYWYRQILGQKVEFLVSFYNNEISEKSEIFDDQFSVERPDGSNFTLKIRSTKLEDSAMYFCASSDLRDRDGYGYTFGSGTRLTVV.

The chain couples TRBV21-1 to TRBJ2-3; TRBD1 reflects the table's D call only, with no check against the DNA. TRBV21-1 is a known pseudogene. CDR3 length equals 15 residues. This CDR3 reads CASSKFRGPTDTQYF. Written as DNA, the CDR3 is TGTGCCAGCAGCAAATTTCGGGGGCCCACAGATACGCAGTATTTT.

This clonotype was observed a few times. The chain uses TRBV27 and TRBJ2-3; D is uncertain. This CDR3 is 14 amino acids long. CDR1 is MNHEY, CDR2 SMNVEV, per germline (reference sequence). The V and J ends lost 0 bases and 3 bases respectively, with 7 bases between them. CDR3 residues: CASSLSTETDTQYF. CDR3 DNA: TGTGCCAGCAGTTTATCAACTGAGACAGATACGCAGTATTTT.

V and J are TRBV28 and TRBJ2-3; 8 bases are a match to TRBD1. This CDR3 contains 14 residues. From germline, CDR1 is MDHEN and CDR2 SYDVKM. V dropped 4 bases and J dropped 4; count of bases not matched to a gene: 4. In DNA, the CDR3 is TGTGCCAGCAGTTCAGGGGGCCCGGCAGATACGCAGTATTTT. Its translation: CASSSGGPADTQYF.

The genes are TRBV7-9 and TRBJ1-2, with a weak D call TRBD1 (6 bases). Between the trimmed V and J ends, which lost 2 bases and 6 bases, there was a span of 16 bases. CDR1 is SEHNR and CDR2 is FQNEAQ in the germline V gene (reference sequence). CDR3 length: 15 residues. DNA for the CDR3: TGTGCCAGCAGCTTAAGGAGACAGGAGGTGGATGGCTACACCTTC. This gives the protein CASSLRRQEVDGYTF.

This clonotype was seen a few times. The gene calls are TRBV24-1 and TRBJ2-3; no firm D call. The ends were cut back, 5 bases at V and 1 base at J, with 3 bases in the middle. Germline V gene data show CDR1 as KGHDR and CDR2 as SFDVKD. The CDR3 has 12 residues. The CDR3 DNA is TGTGCCACCAGTGGAGGCACAGATACGCAGTATTTT. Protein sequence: CATSGGTDTQYF.

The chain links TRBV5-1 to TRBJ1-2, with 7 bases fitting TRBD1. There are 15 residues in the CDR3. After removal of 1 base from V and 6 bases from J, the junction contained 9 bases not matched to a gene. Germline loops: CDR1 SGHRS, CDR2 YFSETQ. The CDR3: CASSLLGTGADGYTF. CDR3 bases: TGCGCCAGCAGCTTGTTGGGTACAGGGGCGGATGGCTACACCTTC.

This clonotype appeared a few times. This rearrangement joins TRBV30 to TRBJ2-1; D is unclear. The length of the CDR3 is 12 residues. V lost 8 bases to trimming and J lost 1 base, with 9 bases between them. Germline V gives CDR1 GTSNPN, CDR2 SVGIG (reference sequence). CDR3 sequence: CAHTRSYNEQFF. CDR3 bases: TGTGCCCACACAAGATCCTACAATGAGCAGTTCTTC.

The CDR3 spells CASSRSQETQYF. CDR3 in DNA: TGTGCCAGCAGCCGCTCCCAAGAGACCCAGTACTTC. The V and J genes are TRBV7-6 and TRBJ2-5; D is unclear. Germline loops: CDR1 SGHVS, CDR2 FNYEAQ. This CDR3 has 12 amino acids. Trimming took 5 bases from V and 1 from J, leaving 5 bases between them.

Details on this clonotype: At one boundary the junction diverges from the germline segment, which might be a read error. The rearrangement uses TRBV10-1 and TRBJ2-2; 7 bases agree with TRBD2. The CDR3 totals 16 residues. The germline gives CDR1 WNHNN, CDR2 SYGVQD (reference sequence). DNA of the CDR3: TGCGCCACCAGTGACCCGGGGGGTCCGTTCACCGGGGAGCTGTTTTTT. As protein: CATSDPGGPFTGELFF.

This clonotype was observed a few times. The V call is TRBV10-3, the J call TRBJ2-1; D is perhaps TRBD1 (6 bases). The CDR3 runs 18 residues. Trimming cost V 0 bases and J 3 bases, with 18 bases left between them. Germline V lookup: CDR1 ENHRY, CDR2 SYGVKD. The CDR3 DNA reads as TGTGCCATCAGTGAGTCCAGGGGCGACTGGCTTAGCTACAATGAGCAGTTCTTC. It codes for CAISESRGDWLSYNEQFF.

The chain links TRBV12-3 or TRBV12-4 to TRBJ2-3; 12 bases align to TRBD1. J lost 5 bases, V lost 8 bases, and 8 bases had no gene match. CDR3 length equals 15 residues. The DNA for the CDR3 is TGTGCCAGCGGACGGGGACAGGGGGCAGGAGATACGCAGTATTTT. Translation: CASGRGQGAGDTQYF.

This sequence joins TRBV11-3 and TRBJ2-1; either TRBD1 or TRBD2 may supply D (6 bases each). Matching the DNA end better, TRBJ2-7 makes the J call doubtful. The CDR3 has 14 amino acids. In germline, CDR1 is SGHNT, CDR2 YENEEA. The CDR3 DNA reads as TGTGCCAGCAGCTTAGATCGGAGGGGGAGCGAGCAGTACTTC. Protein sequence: CASSLDRRGSEQYF.

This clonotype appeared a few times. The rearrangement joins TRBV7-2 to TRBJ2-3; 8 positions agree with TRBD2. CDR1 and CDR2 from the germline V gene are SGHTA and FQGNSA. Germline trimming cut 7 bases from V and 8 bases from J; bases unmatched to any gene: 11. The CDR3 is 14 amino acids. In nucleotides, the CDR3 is TGTGCCAGCACCCCCCAGCGGGGGTCAGGTACGCAGTATTTT. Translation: CASTPQRGSGTQYF. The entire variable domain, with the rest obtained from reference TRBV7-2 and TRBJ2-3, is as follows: GAGVSQSPSNKVTEKGKDVELRCDPISGHTALYWYRQSLGQGLEFLIYFQGNSAPDKSGLPSDRFSAERTGGSVSTLTIQRTQQEDSAVYLCASTPQRGSGTQYFGPGTRLTVL.

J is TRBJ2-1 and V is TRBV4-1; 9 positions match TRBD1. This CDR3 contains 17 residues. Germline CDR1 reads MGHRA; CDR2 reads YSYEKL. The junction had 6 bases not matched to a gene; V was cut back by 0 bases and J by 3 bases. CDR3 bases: TGCGCCAGCAGCCAAGAACACCGGGACAGGGTCTACAATGAGCAGTTCTTC. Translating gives CASSQEHRDRVYNEQFF.